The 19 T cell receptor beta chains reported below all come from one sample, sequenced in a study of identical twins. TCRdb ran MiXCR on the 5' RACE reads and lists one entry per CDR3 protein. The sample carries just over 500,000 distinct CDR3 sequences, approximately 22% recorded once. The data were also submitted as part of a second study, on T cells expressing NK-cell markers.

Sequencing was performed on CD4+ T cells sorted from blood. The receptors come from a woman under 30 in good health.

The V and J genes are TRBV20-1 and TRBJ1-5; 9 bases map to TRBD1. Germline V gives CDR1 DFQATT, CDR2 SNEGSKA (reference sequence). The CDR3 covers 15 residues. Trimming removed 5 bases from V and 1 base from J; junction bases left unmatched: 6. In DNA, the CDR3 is TGCAGTGCTGTTCCCGGGACAGGGAGCAATCAGCCCCAGCATTTT. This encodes CSAVPGTGSNQPQHF.

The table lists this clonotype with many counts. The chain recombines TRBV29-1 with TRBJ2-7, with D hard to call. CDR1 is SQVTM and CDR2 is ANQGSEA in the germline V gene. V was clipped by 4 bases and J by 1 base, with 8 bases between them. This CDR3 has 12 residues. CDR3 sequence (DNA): TGCAGCGTTGGCGGTCTATCCTACGAGCAGTACTTC. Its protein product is CSVGGLSYEQYF.

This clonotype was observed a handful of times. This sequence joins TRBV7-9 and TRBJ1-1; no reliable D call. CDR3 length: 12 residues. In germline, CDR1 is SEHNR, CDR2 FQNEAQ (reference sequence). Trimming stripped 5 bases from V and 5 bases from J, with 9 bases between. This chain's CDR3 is CASSPQVTEAFF. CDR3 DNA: TGTGCCAGCAGCCCTCAGGTGACTGAAGCTTTCTTT.

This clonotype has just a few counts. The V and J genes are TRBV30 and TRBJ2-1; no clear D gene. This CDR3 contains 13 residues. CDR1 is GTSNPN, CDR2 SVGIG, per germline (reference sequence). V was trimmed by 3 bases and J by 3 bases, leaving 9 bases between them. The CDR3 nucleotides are TGTGCCTGGAGCAGTTACGGCTACAATGAGCAGTTCTTC. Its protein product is CAWSSYGYNEQFF.

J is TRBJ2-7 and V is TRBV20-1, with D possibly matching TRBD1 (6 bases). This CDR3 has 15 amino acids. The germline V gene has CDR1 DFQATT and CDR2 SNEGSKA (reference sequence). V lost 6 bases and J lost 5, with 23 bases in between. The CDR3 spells CSAGASAGERDEQYF. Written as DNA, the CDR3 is TGCAGTGCCGGGGCGTCGGCAGGGGAAAGGGACGAGCAGTACTTC.

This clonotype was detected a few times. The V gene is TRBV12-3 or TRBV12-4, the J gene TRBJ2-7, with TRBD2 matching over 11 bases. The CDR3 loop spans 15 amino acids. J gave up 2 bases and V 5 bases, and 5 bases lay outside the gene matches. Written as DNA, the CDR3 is TGTGCCAGCAGTCAAACTAGCGGGGGAACCTACGAGCAGTACTTC. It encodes CASSQTSGGTYEQYF.

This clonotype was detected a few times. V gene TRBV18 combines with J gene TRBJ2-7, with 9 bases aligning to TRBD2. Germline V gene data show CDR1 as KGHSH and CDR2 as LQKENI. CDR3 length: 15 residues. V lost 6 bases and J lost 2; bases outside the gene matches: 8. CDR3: CASSPAGGTTYEQYF. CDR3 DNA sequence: TGTGCCAGCTCCCCGGCGGGAGGGACAACCTACGAGCAGTACTTC. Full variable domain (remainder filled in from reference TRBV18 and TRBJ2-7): NAGVMQNPRHLVRRRGQEARLRCSPMKGHSHVYWYRQLPEEGLKFMVYLQKENIIDESGMPKERFSAEFPKEGPSILRIQQVVRGDSAAYFCASSPAGGTTYEQYFGPGTRLTVT.

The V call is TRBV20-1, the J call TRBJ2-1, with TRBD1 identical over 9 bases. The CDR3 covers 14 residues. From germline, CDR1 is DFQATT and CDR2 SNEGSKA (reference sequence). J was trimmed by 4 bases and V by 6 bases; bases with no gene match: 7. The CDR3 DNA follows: TGCAGTGCATTAAGGACAGGGGTATACAATGAGCAGTTCTTC. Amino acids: CSALRTGVYNEQFF.

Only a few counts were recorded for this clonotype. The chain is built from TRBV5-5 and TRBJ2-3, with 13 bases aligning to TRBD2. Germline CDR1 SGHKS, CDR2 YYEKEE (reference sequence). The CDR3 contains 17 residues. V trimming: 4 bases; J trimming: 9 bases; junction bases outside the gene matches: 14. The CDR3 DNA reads TGTGCCAGCAGCCTCCAACTAGCGGGAGGGCCCCTCATCACGCAGTATTTT. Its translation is CASSLQLAGGPLITQYF.

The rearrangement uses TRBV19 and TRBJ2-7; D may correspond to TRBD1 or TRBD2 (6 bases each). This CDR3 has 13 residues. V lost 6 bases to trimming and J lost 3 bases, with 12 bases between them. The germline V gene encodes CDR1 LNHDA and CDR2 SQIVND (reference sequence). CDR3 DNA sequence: TGTGCCAGTAGGGGCAGGGGAGGCTACGAGCAGTACTTC. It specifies CASRGRGGYEQYF.

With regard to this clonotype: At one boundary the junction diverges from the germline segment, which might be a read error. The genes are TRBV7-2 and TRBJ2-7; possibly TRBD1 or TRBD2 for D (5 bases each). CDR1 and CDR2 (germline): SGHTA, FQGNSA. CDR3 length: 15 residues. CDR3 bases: TGTCCCAGCAGCTTAGGTTATTCGGGGCTCTACGAGCAGTACTTC. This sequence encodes CPSSLGYSGLYEQYF.

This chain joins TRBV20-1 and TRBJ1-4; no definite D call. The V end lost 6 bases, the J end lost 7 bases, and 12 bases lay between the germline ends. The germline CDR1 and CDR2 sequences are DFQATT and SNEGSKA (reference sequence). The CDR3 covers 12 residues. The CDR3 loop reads CSAPVSVEKLFF. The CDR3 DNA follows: TGCAGTGCGCCTGTGTCAGTTGAAAAACTGTTTTTT.

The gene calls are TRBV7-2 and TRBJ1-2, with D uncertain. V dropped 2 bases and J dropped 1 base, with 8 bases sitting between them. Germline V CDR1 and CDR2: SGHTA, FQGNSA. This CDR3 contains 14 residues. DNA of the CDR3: TGTGCCAGCAGCTTACTCGGCAGTAACTATGGCTACACCTTC. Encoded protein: CASSLLGSNYGYTF.

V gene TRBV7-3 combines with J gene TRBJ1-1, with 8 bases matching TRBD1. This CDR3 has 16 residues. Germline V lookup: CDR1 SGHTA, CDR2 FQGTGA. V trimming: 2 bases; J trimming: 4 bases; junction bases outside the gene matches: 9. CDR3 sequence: CASSLLQGARATEAFF. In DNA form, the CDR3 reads TGTGCCAGCAGCTTACTCCAGGGGGCGAGGGCCACTGAAGCTTTCTTT.

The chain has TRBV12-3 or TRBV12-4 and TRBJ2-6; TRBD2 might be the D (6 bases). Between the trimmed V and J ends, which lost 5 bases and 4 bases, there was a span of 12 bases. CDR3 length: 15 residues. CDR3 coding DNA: TGTGCCAGCAGTCCTCGCGGGAACGGGGCCAACGTCCTGACTTTC. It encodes CASSPRGNGANVLTF.

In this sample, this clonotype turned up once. DNA for the CDR3: TGTGCCTTCAGTCGCCCGGCGGGGGGGCCCCGAAGCTCCTACAATGAGCAGTTCTTC. Amino acids: CAFSRPAGGPRSSYNEQFF. The chain combines TRBV12-3 or TRBV12-4 with TRBJ2-1; 9 bases align to TRBD2. The CDR3 spans 19 residues. With V trimmed by 11 bases and J by 0 bases, 20 bases remained unmatched.

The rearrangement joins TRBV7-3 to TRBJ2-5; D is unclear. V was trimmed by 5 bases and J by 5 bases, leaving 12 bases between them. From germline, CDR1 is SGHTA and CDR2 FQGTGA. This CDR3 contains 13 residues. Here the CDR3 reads CASSLSTRETQYF. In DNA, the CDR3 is TGTGCCAGCAGCCTTTCCACGCGGGAGACCCAGTACTTC.

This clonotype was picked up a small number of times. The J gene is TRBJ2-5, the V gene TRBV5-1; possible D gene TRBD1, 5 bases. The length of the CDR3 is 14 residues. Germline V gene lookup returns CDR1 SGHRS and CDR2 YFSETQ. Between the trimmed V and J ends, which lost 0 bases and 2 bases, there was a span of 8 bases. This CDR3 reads CASSLGTIQETQYF. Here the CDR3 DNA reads TGCGCCAGCAGCTTGGGGACAATTCAAGAGACCCAGTACTTC.

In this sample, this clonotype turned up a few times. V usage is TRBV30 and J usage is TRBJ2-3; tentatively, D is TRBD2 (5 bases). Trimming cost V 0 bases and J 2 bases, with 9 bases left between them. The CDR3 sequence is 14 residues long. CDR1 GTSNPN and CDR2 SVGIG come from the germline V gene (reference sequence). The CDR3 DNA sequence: TGTGCCTGGAGTGTTCTAGCCTACACAGATACGCAGTATTTT. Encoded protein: CAWSVLAYTDTQYF.